The 6 T cell receptor beta chains presented below share a single source sample, sequenced in a study of T cell changes during pregnancy in multiple sclerosis. Clones were read by immunoSEQ multiplex PCR, and TCRdb kept only the in-frame ones, dropping some. The sample records tens of thousands of clones, more than 90% being singletons. Sequenced material: peripheral blood, taken in the third trimester of pregnancy. These receptors all come from a female donor with multiple sclerosis, enrolled in a pregnancy study.

This chain connects TRBV9 to TRBJ2-2; the match to TRBD2 covers 14 bases. Per germline, CDR1 SGDLS and CDR2 YYNGEE. CDR3 length: 16 residues. With 4 bases clipped from V and 3 bases from J, the junction kept 2 bases outside the gene matches. CDR3 nucleotides: TGTGCCAGCAGCCGGGGACTAGCGGGAGACACCGGGGAGCTGTTTTTT. This encodes CASSRGLAGDTGELFF.

The V gene is TRBV4-1, the J gene TRBJ2-7; tentative D call: TRBD2 (6 bases). The CDR3 contains 16 residues. V was clipped by 1 base and J by 0 bases, with 13 bases between them. Germline values: CDR1 MGHRA, CDR2 YSYEKL. The CDR3 DNA follows: TGCGCCAGCAGCCAAGTTAGCGGATCCGACTCCTACGAGCAGTACTTC. Protein: CASSQVSGSDSYEQYF.

V and J are TRBV12-5 and TRBJ2-2; D call uncertain. Looked up from germline, CDR1 is LGHNT and CDR2 is FRNRAP. The CDR3 has 13 amino acids. The germline V and J ends were trimmed by 6 bases and 5 bases, with 10 bases remaining between them. The CDR3 protein is CASGPLGTGELFF. The CDR3 DNA follows: TGTGCTAGTGGGCCCCTCGGTACCGGGGAGCTGTTTTTT. Filled out from reference TRBV12-5 and TRBJ2-2, the complete variable domain reads DARVTQTPRHKVTEMGQEVTMRCQPILGHNTVFWYRQTMMQGLELLAYFRNRAPLDDSGMPKDRFSAEMPDATLATLKIQPSEPRDSAVYFCASGPLGTGELFFGEGSRLTVL.

This clone was found a few times. The rearrangement joins TRBV6-4 to TRBJ2-1; maybe TRBD2 (6 bases). The CDR3 has 13 residues. CDR1 is MRHNA and CDR2 is SNTAGT in the germline V gene. V gave up 3 bases and J gave up 8 bases, with 11 bases separating them. CDR3 in amino acids: CASSEGGIHEQFF. DNA for the CDR3: TGTGCCAGCAGTGAAGGCGGGATCCATGAGCAGTTCTTC.

V and J are TRBV5-4 and TRBJ2-5, with 8 bases identical to TRBD2. Trimming took 4 bases from V and 3 from J; bases not matched to a gene: 5. Germline V CDR1 and CDR2: SGHNT, YYREEE (reference sequence). The CDR3 sequence is 14 residues long. The CDR3 bases are TGTGCCAGCAGCGGAGGGACTAGTGAAGAGACCCAGTACTTC. Amino acid sequence: CASSGGTSEETQYF.

CDR3 sequence reads: CASSSGQGLVAGELFF. In DNA form, the CDR3 reads TGTGCCAGCAGCTCGGGACAGGGGTTAGTCGCCGGGGAGCTGTTTTTT. The chain uses TRBV7-9 and TRBJ2-2; TRBD1 agrees at 10 bases. CDR1 and CDR2 from the germline V gene are SEHNR and FQNEAQ (reference sequence). J lost 6 bases, V lost 4 bases, and 8 bases had no gene match. CDR3 size: 16 residues.